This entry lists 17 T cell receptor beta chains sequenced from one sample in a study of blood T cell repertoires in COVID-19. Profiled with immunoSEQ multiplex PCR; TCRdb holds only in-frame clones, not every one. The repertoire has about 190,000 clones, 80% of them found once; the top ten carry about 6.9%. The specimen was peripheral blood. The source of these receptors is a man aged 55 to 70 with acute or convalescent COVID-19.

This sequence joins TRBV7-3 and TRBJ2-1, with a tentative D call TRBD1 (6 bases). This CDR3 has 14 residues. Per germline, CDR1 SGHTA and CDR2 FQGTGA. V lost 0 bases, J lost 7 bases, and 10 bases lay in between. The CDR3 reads CASSLTMGANEQFF. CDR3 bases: TGTGCCAGCAGCTTAACCATGGGGGCGAATGAGCAGTTCTTC.

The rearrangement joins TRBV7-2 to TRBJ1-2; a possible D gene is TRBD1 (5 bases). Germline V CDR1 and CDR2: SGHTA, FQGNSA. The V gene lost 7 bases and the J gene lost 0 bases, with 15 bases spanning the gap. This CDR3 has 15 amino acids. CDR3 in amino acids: CASTITRGTNYGYTF. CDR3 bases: TGTGCCAGCACTATCACGCGGGGGACTAACTATGGCTACACCTTC.

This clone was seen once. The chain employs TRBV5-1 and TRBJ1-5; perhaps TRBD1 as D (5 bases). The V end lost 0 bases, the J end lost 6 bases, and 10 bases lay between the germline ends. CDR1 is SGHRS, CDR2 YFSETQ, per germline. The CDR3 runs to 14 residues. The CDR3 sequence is CASSLDQGAQPQHF. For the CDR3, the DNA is TGCGCCAGCAGCTTGGATCAGGGTGCTCAGCCCCAGCATTTT.

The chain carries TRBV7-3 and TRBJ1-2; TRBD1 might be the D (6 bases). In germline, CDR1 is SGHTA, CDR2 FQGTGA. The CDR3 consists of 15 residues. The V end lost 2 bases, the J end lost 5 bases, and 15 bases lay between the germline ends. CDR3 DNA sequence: TGTGCCAGCAGCTTATTTGGCGGGGGCTCTTATGGCTACACCTTC. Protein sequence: CASSLFGGGSYGYTF.

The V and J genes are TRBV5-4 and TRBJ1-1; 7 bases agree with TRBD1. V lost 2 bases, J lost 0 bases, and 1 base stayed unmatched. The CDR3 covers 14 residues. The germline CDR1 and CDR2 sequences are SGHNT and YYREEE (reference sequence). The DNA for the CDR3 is TGTGCCAGCAGCTTACAGGGGATGAACACTGAAGCTTTCTTT. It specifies CASSLQGMNTEAFF.

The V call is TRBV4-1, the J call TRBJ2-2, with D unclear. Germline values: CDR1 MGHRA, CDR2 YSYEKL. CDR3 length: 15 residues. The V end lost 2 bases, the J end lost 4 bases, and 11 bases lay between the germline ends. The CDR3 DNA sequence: TGCGCCAGCAGCCAAACGCCCGGCGGCACCGGGGAGCTGTTTTTT. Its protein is CASSQTPGGTGELFF.

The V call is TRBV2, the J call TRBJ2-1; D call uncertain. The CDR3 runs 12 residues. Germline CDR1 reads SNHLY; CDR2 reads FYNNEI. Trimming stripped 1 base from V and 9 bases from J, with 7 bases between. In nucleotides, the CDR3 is TGTGCCAGCAGTGAAGGGCGCGGTGAGCAGTTCTTC. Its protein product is CASSEGRGEQFF. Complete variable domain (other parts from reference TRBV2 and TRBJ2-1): EPEVTQTPSHQVTQMGQEVILRCVPISNHLYFYWYRQILGQKVEFLVSFYNNEISEKSEIFDDQFSVERPDGSNFTLKIRSTKLEDSAMYFCASSEGRGEQFFGPGTRLTVL.

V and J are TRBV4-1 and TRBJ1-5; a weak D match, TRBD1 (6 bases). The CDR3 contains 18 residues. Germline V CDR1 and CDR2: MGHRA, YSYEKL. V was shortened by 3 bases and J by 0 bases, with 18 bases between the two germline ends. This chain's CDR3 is CASSHIGRGPYSNQPQHF. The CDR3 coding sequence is TGCGCCAGCAGCCACATAGGCAGGGGCCCTTATAGCAATCAGCCCCAGCATTTT.

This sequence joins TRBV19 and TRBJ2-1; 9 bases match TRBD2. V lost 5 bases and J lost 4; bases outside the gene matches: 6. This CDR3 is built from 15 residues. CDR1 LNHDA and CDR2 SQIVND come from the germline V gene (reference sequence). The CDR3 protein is CASSSETSGYNEQFF. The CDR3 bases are TGTGCCAGTAGTTCGGAGACTAGCGGTTACAATGAGCAGTTCTTC.

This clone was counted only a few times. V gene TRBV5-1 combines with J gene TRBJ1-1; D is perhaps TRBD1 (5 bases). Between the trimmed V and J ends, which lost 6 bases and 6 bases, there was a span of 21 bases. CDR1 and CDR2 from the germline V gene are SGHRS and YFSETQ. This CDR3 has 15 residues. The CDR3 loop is CASTRLGGKGSEAFF. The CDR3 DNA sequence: TGCGCCAGCACCCGCTTGGGGGGGAAAGGATCTGAAGCTTTCTTT.

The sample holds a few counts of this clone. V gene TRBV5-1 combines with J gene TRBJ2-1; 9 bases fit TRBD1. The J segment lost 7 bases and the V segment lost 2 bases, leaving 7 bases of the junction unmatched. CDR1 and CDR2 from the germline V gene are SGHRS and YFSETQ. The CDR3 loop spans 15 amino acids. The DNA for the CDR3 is TGCGCCAGCAGCTTTTGGACAGGGGAGGGAAATGAGCAGTTCTTC. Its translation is CASSFWTGEGNEQFF. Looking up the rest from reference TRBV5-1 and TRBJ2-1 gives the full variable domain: KAGVTQTPRYLIKTRGQQVTLSCSPISGHRSVSWYQQTPGQGLQFLFEYFSETQRNKGNFPGRFSGRQFSNSRSEMNVSTLELGDSALYLCASSFWTGEGNEQFFGPGTRLTVL.

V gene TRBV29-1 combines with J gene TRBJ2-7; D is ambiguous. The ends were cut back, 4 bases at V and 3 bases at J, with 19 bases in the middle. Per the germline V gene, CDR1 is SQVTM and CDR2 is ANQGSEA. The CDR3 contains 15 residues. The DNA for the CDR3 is TGCAGCGTTGGGATCGGGTCCCGTAGTTTCTACGAGCAGTACTTC. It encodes CSVGIGSRSFYEQYF.

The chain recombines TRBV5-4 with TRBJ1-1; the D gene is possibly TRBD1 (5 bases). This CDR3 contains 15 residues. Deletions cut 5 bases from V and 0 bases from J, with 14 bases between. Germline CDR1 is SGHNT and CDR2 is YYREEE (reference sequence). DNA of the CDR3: TGTGCCAGCAGGCGGGACTTCCGTCTGAACACTGAAGCTTTCTTT. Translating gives CASRRDFRLNTEAFF.

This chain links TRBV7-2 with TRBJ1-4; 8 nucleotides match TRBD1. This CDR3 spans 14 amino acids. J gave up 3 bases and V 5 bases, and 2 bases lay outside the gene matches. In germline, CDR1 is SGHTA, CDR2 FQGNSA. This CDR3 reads CASSTGGANEKLFF. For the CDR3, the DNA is TGTGCCAGCAGCACAGGGGGGGCTAATGAAAAACTGTTTTTT.

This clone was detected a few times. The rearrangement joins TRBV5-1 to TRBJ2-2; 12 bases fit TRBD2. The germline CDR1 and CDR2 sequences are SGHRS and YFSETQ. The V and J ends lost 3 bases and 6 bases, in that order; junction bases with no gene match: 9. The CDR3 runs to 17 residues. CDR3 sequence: CASSSRTSSGGAGELFF. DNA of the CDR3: TGCGCCAGCAGCTCCCGTACTTCTAGCGGGGGGGCCGGGGAGCTGTTTTTT.

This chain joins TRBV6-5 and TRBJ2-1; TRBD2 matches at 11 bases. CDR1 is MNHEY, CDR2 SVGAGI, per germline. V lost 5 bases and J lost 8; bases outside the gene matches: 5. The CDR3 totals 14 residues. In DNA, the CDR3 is TGTGCCAGCAGTACCCTAGCGGGGGGCTATGAGCAGTTCTTC. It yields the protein CASSTLAGGYEQFF.

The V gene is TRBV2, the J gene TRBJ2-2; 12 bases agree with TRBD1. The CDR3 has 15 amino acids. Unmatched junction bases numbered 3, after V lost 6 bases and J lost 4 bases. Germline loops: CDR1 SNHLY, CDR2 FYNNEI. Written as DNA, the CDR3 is TGTGCCAGCAGCGGGGACAGGGGGCCCACCGGGGAGCTGTTTTTT. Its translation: CASSGDRGPTGELFF.